The entry below gives a single TCR beta chain sequence along with its context. Its antigen is undetermined. Roughly 100,000 TCR templates underwent assay in every sample. Here immunoSEQ multiplex PCR was the method, and the copy in TCRdb shows in-frame clones only, minus some. In the table there are roughly 92,000 clones, 85% to 95% of which are singletons. The data were taken from a study of siplizumab effects on memory and regulatory T cells. Overall study findings and caveats: Reactions containing siplizumab showed mappable alloreactive CD4+ clones averaging 68.8% Treg-derived, versus about 27% in controls. Suppressive function of proliferating Tregs from siplizumab cultures was not confirmed. The alloresponse seemed to draw substantially on naive T cells, which appeared more diverse than memory cells.

CDR1 and CDR2 (germline): ENHRY, SYGVKD. The CDR3 sequence is 15 residues long. Trimming at V came to 8 bases and at J to 7 bases, leaving 12 bases not matched to a gene. Sequencing used non-Treg CD4+ T cells sorted from blood. This chain links TRBV10-3 with TRBJ1-5; 9 nucleotides agree with TRBD1. This receptor was obtained from a human donor in good health. The CDR3 region has the DNA TGTGCCATCTCGGGACGGACAGGGGAAGGCCAGCCCCAGCATTTT. Translated, it gives CAISGRTGEGQPQHF.